The entry that follows covers one TCR beta chain sequence. The data stem from a study of OX40 agonist ivuxolimab in advanced cancers. Study as a whole: Averaging roughly 60 years in age, with a range of about 23 to 80, the cohort was about 83% male.

Germline CDR1 reads SGHRS; CDR2 reads YFSETQ. V dropped 3 bases and J dropped 4; count of bases not matched to a gene: 8. The CDR3 is 16 residues long. Repertoires were generated with immunoSEQ multiplex PCR, while TCRdb's copy carries only in-frame clones and drops some. The table has under 70,000 clones, roughly 87% seen once. The source is an adult with an advanced solid tumor such as melanoma, head and neck, liver or kidney cancer. The chain uses TRBV5-1 and TRBJ1-1, with TRBD1 identical over 11 bases. This material consisted of CD4+ or CD8+ T cells sorted from blood, taken in a trial of the OX40 agonist ivuxolimab. The CDR3 spells CASSSRTGGSSTEAFF. The CDR3 DNA reads TGCGCCAGCAGCTCGAGGACAGGGGGCTCGAGCACTGAAGCTTTCTTT. The entire variable domain, with the rest obtained from reference TRBV5-1 and TRBJ1-1, is as follows: KAGVTQTPRYLIKTRGQQVTLSCSPISGHRSVSWYQQTPGQGLQFLFEYFSETQRNKGNFPGRFSGRQFSNSRSEMNVSTLELGDSALYLCASSSRTGGSSTEAFFGQGTRLTVV.